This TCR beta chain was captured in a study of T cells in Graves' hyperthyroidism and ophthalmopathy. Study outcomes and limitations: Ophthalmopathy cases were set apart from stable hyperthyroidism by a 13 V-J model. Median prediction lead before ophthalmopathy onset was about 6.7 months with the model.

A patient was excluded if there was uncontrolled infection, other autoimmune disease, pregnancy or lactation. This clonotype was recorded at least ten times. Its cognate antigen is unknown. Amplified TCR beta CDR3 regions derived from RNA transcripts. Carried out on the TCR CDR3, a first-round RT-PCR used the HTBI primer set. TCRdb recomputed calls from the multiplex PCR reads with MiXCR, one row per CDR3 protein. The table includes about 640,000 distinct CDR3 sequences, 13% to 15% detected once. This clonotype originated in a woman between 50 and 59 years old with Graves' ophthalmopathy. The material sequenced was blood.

This CDR3 is CASSGTGGVSTEAFF. The CDR3 DNA is TGTGCCAGCAGCGGGACAGGGGGCGTGAGCACTGAAGCTTTCTTT. The chain links TRBV2 to TRBJ1-1; 12 bases fit TRBD1. CDR1 and CDR2 from the germline V gene are SNHLY and FYNNEI. V was pared by 6 bases and J by 4 bases, with 6 bases of the junction left unmatched. The CDR3 has 15 residues.